This T cell receptor (beta chain) stems from a study of Ad26.COV2.S vaccination and SARS-CoV-2 variants. Study-level background: Intramuscular Ad26.COV2.S doses were given once or twice, 56 days apart.

Treatment indicated: some 20 received Ad26.COV2.S at low or high dose, single or two shots; 5 received placebo; per-sample allocation not given. The study sampled participants on day 63 after the first vaccine or placebo injection. In Boston, the donor was an adult between 18-55 years of age. Expression of Wuhan-strain SARS-CoV-2 spike came from the Ad26 vector that formed the vaccine. The method was immunoSEQ multiplex PCR; TCRdb's version includes in-frame clones alone and lacks a portion of them. The table shows under 550,000 clones, with around 90% occurring only once. This sequence originates from a person aged 18-60 years who received the Ad26.COV2.S COVID-19 vaccine or a placebo. Sequencing was performed on peripheral blood, taken in a trial of Ad26.COV2.S vaccine versus placebo.

CDR3 in amino acids: CASSQGLLAGTDTQYF. The CDR3 DNA sequence: TGTGCCAGCAGCCAAGGATTACTAGCGGGGACAGATACGCAGTATTTT. The chain links TRBV3-1 (or the pseudogene TRBV3-2) to TRBJ2-3; 10 bases map to TRBD2. Per the germline V gene, CDR1 is LGHDT and CDR2 is YNNKEL (reference sequence). The J segment lost 3 bases and the V segment lost 1 base, leaving 4 bases of the junction unmatched. This CDR3 is 16 amino acids long.